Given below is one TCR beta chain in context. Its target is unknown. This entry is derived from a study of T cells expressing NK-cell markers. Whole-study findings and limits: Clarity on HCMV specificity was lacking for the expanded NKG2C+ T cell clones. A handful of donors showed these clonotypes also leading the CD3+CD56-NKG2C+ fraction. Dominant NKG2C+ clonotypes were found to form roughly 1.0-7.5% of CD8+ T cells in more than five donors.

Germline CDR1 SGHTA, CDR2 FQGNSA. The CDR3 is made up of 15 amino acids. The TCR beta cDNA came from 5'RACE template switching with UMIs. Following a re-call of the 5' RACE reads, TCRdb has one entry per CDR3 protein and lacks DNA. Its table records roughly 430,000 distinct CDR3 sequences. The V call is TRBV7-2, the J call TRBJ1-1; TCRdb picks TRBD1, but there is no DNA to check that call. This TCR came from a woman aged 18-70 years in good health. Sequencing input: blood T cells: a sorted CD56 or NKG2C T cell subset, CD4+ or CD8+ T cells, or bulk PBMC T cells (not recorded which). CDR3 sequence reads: CASTILFQGLTEAFF.